This T cell receptor (beta chain) was profiled in a study of T cells in tuberculosis. The study, taken as a whole, reports: Smaller alpha distances in active tuberculosis partly reflected shorter CDR3-alpha lengths. Smaller distances to GMM-specific TCRs suggested their expansion in active tuberculosis. Samples were chosen by availability of cryopreserved specimens.

Note on this clone: Antigen unknown.

Unsorted cryopreserved PBMC were sequenced, averaging roughly 99,000 T cells per clinical donor. Germline V CDR1 and CDR2: KGHSH, LQKENI. This CDR3 has 15 residues. V was cut by 3 bases and J by 4 bases, with 13 bases left in between. Sequencing was performed with immunoSEQ multiplex PCR; in TCRdb, only in-frame clones are kept and a portion is missing. The sample carries about 32,000 clones, approximately 95% recorded once. The sample comprised PBMCs. The V gene is TRBV18, the J gene TRBJ1-3; maybe TRBD1 (5 bases). This TCR was recovered from a donor aged 10-30 years with latent tuberculosis or without tuberculosis infection. The CDR3 sequence is CASSPLQGWGNTIYF. The DNA of the CDR3 is TGTGCCAGCTCACCCCTCCAGGGCTGGGGAAACACCATATATTTT.